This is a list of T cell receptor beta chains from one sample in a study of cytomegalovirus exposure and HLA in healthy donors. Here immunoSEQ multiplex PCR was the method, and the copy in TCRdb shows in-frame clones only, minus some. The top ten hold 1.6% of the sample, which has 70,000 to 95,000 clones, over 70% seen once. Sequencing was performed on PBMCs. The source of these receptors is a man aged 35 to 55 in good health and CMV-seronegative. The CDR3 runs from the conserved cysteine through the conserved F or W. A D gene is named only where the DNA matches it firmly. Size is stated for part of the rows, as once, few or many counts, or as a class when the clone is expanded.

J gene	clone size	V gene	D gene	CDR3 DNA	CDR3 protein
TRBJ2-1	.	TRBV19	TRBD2	TGTGCCAGTAGTAAGCACGGCGGGAGGGCCTACAATGAGCAGTTCTTC	CASSKHGGRAYNEQFF
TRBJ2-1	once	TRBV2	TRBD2	TGTGCCAGCAACAGACTAGCGGGAGAATCCGAGCAGTTCTTC	CASNRLAGESEQFF
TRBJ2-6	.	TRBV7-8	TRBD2	TGTGCCAGGGGGACTAGCGGGACTGCTGGGGCCAACGTCCTGACTTTC	CARGTSGTAGANVLTF
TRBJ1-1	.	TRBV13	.	TGTGCCAGCAGCCCCGAACAGGGCGGCACTGAAGCTTTCTTT	CASSPEQGGTEAFF
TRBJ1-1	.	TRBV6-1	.	TGTGCCAGCATCAAAATGAGGGACTACACTGAAGCTTTCTTT	CASIKMRDYTEAFF
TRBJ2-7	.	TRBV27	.	TGTGCCAGCAGTTTATACGGCTACGAGCAGTACTTC	CASSLYGYEQYF
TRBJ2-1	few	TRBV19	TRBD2	TGTGCCAGTAGTATACTGGGCGGGAGTTTTAATGAGCAGTTCTTC	CASSILGGSFNEQFF
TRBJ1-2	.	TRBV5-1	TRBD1	TGCGCCAGCAGCTTGGGACAGGGCTCGCATGGCTACACCTTC	CASSLGQGSHGYTF
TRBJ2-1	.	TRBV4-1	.	TGCGCCAGCAGCCAATCGCTCCCACGAGGGAATGAGCAGTTCTTC	CASSQSLPRGNEQFF
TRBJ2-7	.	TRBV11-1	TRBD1	TGTGCCAGCAGCCCAGGGACAGCCGAAACCTACGAGCAGTACTTC	CASSPGTAETYEQYF
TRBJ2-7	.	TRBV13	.	TGTGCCAGCAGCTTACGGGGGAGGATTAACTACGAGCAGTACTTC	CASSLRGRINYEQYF
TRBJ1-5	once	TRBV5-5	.	TGTGCCAGCAGCTTGGAAGGACAGCCGATCCAGCCCCAGCATTTT	CASSLEGQPIQPQHF
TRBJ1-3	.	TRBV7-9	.	TGTGCCAGCAGCTTAGTTAGCAGTTCAAACACCATATATTTT	CASSLVSSSNTIYF
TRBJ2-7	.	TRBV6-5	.	TGTGCCAGCAGTTACCAGGGGTTTATGTACGAGCAGTACTTC	CASSYQGFMYEQYF
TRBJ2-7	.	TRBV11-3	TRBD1	TGTGCCAGCAGTACCGGGACAGGGGTCGAGCAGTACTTC	CASSTGTGVEQYF
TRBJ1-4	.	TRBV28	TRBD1	TGTGCCAGCAGTCCGGGACAGGGGAACAAACTGTTTTTT	CASSPGQGNKLFF
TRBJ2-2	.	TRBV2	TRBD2	TGTGCCAGCACGCGGGAGGGCCTTGGTACCGGGGAGCTGTTTTTT	CASTREGLGTGELFF
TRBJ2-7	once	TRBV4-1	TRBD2	TGCGCCAGCAGCCAACCTAGCGGCTACGAGCAGTACTTC	CASSQPSGYEQYF
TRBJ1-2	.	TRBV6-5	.	TGTGCCAGCAGTTACGGAGGGAGCTATGGCTACACCTTC	CASSYGGSYGYTF
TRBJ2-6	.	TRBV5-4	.	TGTGCCAGCAGCTTTTTGGTATTCCAGGGCCGCTCTGGGGCCAACGTCCTGACTTTC	CASSFLVFQGRSGANVLTF
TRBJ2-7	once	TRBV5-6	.	TGTGCCAGCAGCTTGCGGGGTTCCTACGAGCAGTACTTC	CASSLRGSYEQYF
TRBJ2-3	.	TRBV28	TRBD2	TGTGCCAGCAGTTTCAGGACGGGAGGAACAGATACGCAGTATTTT	CASSFRTGGTDTQYF
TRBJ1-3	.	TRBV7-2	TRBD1	TGTGCCAGCAGGCCAGTCGGGACAGCCATCTCTGGAAACACCATATATTTT	CASRPVGTAISGNTIYF
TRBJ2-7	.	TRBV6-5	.	TGTGCCAGCAGCCCACCGGGATTCTACGAGCAGTACTTC	CASSPPGFYEQYF
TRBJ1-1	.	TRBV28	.	TGTGCCAGCAGTTTAGAACGGACTGAAGCTTTCTTT	CASSLERTEAFF
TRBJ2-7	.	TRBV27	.	TGTGCCAGCAGTTTGAGGGCCCCATCCTCCTACGAGCAGTACTTC	CASSLRAPSSYEQYF
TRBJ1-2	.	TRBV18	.	TGTGCCAGCTCACCAGGGCAGACTAACTATGGCTACACCTTC	CASSPGQTNYGYTF
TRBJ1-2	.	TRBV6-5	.	TGTGCCAGCAGTTACTCGCAAGGGGCAGACTACACCTTC	CASSYSQGADYTF
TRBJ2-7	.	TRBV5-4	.	TGTGCCAGCAGCGTAAGCGGGTCCTACGAGCAGTACTTC	CASSVSGSYEQYF
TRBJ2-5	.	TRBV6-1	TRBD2	TGTGCCAGCAGTGAAGAGGCGGGAGAGGGCCAAGAGACCCAGTACTTC	CASSEEAGEGQETQYF
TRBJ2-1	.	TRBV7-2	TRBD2	TGTGCCAGCGGAACTAGCGGTTACAATGAGCAGTTCTTC	CASGTSGYNEQFF
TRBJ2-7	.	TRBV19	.	TGTGCCAGTAGTATTGGGGGGGCCCCAGTCGAGCAGTACTTC	CASSIGGAPVEQYF
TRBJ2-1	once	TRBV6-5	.	TGTGCCAGCAGCTATCGACGTGGGGGCCATGAGCAGTTCTTC	CASSYRRGGHEQFF
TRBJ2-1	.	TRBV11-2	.	TGTGCCAGCAGGCCGGGGGGCGGGAACTCCTACAATGAGCAGTTCTTC	CASRPGGGNSYNEQFF
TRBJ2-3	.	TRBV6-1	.	TGTGCCAGCAGTCGACAGGTTACAGATACGCAGTATTTT	CASSRQVTDTQYF
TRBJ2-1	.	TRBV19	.	TGTGCCAGTAGCCCTCGCCCCACAGGTTTTGACAATGAGCAGTTCTTC	CASSPRPTGFDNEQFF
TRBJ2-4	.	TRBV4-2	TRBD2	TGTGCCAGCAGCCAGGCCCTCTTGGGCGGGAGGGACAGTCAGTACTTC	CASSQALLGGRDSQYF
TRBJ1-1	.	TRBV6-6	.	TGTGCCAGCAGTCAGGGAATCGACACTGAAGCTTTCTTT	CASSQGIDTEAFF
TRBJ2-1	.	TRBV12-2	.	TGTGCAAGTCGCTTGGACAGGGGGCCTCTGTTCTTC	CASRLDRGPLFF
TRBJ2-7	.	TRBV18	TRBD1	TGTGCCAGCTCACGTGGACAGGGGGACGAGCAGTACTTC	CASSRGQGDEQYF
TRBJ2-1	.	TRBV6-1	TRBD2	TGTGCCAGCAGCCTAGCGGGAGAGCCCTACAATGAGCAGTTCTTC	CASSLAGEPYNEQFF
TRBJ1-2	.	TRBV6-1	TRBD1	TGTGCCAGCAGTGACCTCTGGGACAGGGGCTATGGCTACACCTTC	CASSDLWDRGYGYTF